This T cell receptor beta chain was observed in a study of T cell responses to AZD1222 COVID-19 vaccine (dated by TCRdb to 2020 to 2023). In terms of the full investigation: AZD1222 recipients with second doses at about 4 weeks or about 12 weeks were pooled, because spike-specific TCR depth and breadth did not differ between schedules. Trial participants were enrolled by age into 18-55, 56-69 and 70-plus year subgroups, with 148, 28 and 57 TCR-sequenced participants respectively. A total of 233 trial participants underwent TCR sequencing, of whom nearly 210 received two doses of AZD1222 and around 25 received two doses of the MenACWY control vaccine. What the work shows at the level of the full study, not this receptor alone: Reportedly, almost half of the unique spike-specific TCRs recognized epitopes lying outside the regions that are mutated in the B.1.351 and B.1.1.7 variants. Because no day 14 peak-response samples were available, the repertoires could be characterized only after the peak T cell response. The 56-69-year group was small, and its depth increase did not reach significance, likely because of low power. After two AZD1222 doses, spike-specific TCR breadth and depth were significantly higher than at day 0 and than in MenACWY recipients. Conclusions about previously exposed vaccinees are limited because only five to seven AZD1222 recipients were SARS-CoV-2 seropositive at baseline. Most participants were white British and females outnumbered males, and the authors suggested that clonal diversity may have been underestimated. The whole spike protein was spanned by vaccine-associated CD4 TCRs, and dominant responses were seen in regions 160-218 and 743-854.

In the germline V gene, CDR1 corresponds to MNHEY and CDR2 to SVGAGI. There are 14 amino acids in the CDR3, from cysteine to phenylalanine inclusive. CDR3 DNA only is kept here, 42 bases in frame from base 1. The V and J ends are trimmed by 7 bases and 5 bases, leaving 18 bases between them. Read against the paper, the sample's time point label means: baseline before first vaccination. Vaccinee samples were obtained from the UK trials COV001 and COV002, which included a single-blind randomized controlled phase 2/3 trial of AZD1222 (ChAdOx1 nCoV-19) in healthy adults. For TCRbeta chain sequencing, PBMC samples were collected from trial participants at day 0 and at day 28 after the second dose. The CDR3 regions of human TCRbeta chains were subjected to immunosequencing. As for the authors' bioinformatics: TCRs in the repertoires were compared against a reference library of SARS-CoV-2-specific TCRs that had been generated with the MIRA antigen-specificity platform. Breadth meant the fraction of unique TCRs that were SARS-CoV-2-associated, whereas depth meant the fraction of total T cells that were SARS-CoV-2-associated. Using the MIRA data, each spike-specific TCR was mapped to the spike region that the TCR reacts to and placed in a CD4 or CD8 class. Log10-transformed breadth and depth values were compared by one-way ANOVA with Sidak's multiple comparisons tests. Here the immuneACCESS table is served through TCRdb, limited to in-frame sequences with V and J called. Missing clones are a known gap in these copies; in checked studies unresolved V genes cover under half, and the rest lacks a known reason. V, J and clone size are taken as reported in that table, and D and trimming were inferred from the DNA itself. The sample table holds some 150,000 clones, of which 75% to 95% were seen once. The top ten constitute around 3.6% of the sample.

The table lists this clone with a count of one. This clone's antigen is unknown. Base qualities are not provided; no much larger clone lies one nucleotide away. The sequence derives from an adult in good health. Here the sequenced sample was peripheral blood, taken on day 0 of AZD1222 vaccination. Here the chain combines TRBV6-5 and TRBJ2-7; a tentative D match to TRBD2 spans 7 bases. The DNA sequence is as follows: TGTGCCAGCAAACCCGGGGGAGGGGGGCACGAGCAGTACTTC. Its translation reads: CASKPGGGGHEQYF.